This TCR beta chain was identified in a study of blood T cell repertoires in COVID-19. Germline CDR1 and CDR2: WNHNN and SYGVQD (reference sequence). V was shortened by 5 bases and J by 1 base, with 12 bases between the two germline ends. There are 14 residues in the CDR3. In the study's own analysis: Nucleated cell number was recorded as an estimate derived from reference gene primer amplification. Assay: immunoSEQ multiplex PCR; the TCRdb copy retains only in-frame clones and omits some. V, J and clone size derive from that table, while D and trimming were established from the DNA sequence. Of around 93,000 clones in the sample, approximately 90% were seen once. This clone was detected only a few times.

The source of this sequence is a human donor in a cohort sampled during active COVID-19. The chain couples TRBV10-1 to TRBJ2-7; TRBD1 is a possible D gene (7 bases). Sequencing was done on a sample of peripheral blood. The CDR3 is CASSPRGESYEQYF. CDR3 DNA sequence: TGCGCCAGCAGTCCCAGGGGGGAATCCTACGAGCAGTACTTC.